The 10 T cell receptor beta chains below all came from one sample that was sequenced in a study of T cells in Graves' hyperthyroidism and ophthalmopathy. TCR beta CDR3 sequences were amplified from RNA transcripts. HTBI primers were employed in a first-round RT-PCR of the TCR CDR3. A single record per CDR3 protein comes from TCRdb applying MiXCR to the multiplex PCR reads. The repertoire holds 27,000 or so distinct CDR3 sequences, less than 45% seen once, with 10% in the top ten. Sequenced input: blood. The receptors come from a woman under 40 with Graves' hyperthyroidism.

This clonotype is termed medium-sized. This chain uses TRBV24-1 with TRBJ1-5; TRBD1 matches at 11 bases. This CDR3 contains 16 residues. Unmatched junction bases numbered 5, after V lost 3 bases and J lost 5 bases. The V gene's germline CDR1 is KGHDR and CDR2 SFDVKD. CDR3 DNA: TGTGCCACCAGTGATACGGACAGGGGGCCCTATCAGCCCCAGCATTTT. It codes for CATSDTDRGPYQPQHF.

This clonotype was counted ten times or more. The V call is TRBV30, the J call TRBJ1-5, with TRBD1 matching over 9 bases. This CDR3 is built from 13 residues. The junction had 7 bases not matched to a gene; V was cut back by 2 bases and J by 11 bases. Germline values: CDR1 GTSNPN, CDR2 SVGIG (reference sequence). CDR3 in DNA: TGTGCCTGGAGTTCTGGACAGGGGATGGCCCAGCATTTT. Amino acid sequence: CAWSSGQGMAQHF.

By sample fraction, this clonotype is medium-sized. This sequence joins TRBV15 and TRBJ2-3, with D unclear. The ends were cut back, 0 bases at V and 2 bases at J, with 18 bases in the middle. This CDR3 contains 18 residues. The germline gives CDR1 LNHNV, CDR2 YYDKDF (reference sequence). CDR3 nucleotides: TGTGCCACCAGCAGAGATTGGGTGGCGGAAATAAACACAGATACGCAGTATTTT. It translates to CATSRDWVAEINTDTQYF.

J is TRBJ2-5 and V is TRBV29-1, with TRBD2 identical over 7 bases. Germline lookup yields CDR1 SQVTM and CDR2 ANQGSEA. Losses at the gene ends were 6 bases for V and 7 bases for J; bases not matched to a gene: 5. The CDR3 runs to 11 residues. The CDR3 loop is CSVDSSGTQYF. The DNA of the CDR3 is TGCAGCGTAGACTCTAGCGGGACCCAGTACTTC.

The chain is built from TRBV14 and TRBJ1-1; no definite D call. This CDR3 spans 13 amino acids. Deletions cut 2 bases from V and 1 base from J, with 5 bases between. Germline V gives CDR1 SGHDN, CDR2 FVKESK. CDR3 coding DNA: TGTGCCAGCAGCCAAAAGGCGAACACTGAAGCTTTCTTT. Translating gives CASSQKANTEAFF. Looking up the rest from reference TRBV14 and TRBJ1-1 gives the full variable domain: EAGVTQFPSHSVIEKGQTVTLRCDPISGHDNLYWYRRVMGKEIKFLLHFVKESKQDESGMPNNRFLAERTGGTYSTLKVQPAELEDSGVYFCASSQKANTEAFFGQGTRLTVV.

CDR3 loop: CASSLVSGAWGTDTQYF. As DNA, the CDR3 is TGTGCCAGCAGTTTAGTTAGCGGCGCGTGGGGCACAGATACGCAGTATTTT. V usage is TRBV27 and J usage is TRBJ2-3; perhaps TRBD2 as D (6 bases). The CDR3 covers 17 residues. CDR1 MNHEY and CDR2 SMNVEV come from the germline V gene (reference sequence). V shed 2 bases and J shed 1 base, with 16 bases lying between them.

This clonotype was observed once. The V and J genes are TRBV7-6 and TRBJ2-7; 10 bases are shared with TRBD1. Looked up from germline, CDR1 is SGHVS and CDR2 is FNYEAQ. The CDR3 is 15 residues long. V was clipped by 5 bases and J by 3 bases; unmatched bases: 7. The CDR3 sequence: CASSVGTGDYYEQYF. Written as DNA, the CDR3 is TGTGCCAGCAGCGTAGGGACAGGGGACTACTACGAGCAGTACTTC.

V usage is TRBV7-9 and J usage is TRBJ1-1; D not certain. Trimming took off 4 bases at V and 5 bases at J, with 11 bases between the two ends. The CDR3 is 13 residues long. Germline lookup yields CDR1 SEHNR and CDR2 FQNEAQ (reference sequence). This CDR3 reads CASSSSKGTEAFF. CDR3 DNA sequence: TGTGCCAGCAGCTCCTCGAAAGGGACTGAAGCTTTCTTT.

This chain uses TRBV6-4 with TRBJ2-1; tentative D call: TRBD2 (5 bases). The V end lost 0 bases, the J end lost 10 bases, and 10 bases lay between the germline ends. CDR3 length equals 13 residues. CDR1 MRHNA and CDR2 SNTAGT come from the germline V gene. The CDR3 loop is CASSDSKRNEQFF. CDR3 bases: TGTGCCAGCAGTGACTCCAAGCGGAACGAGCAGTTCTTC.

The rearrangement links TRBV12-3 or TRBV12-4 to TRBJ2-5; maybe TRBD2 (6 bases). V dropped 1 base and J dropped 5 bases, with 14 bases sitting between them. The CDR3 is made up of 15 amino acids. CDR3 bases: TGTGCCAGCAGTTTAGGGGGGGATTTTGGGGAGACCCAGTACTTC. Translating gives CASSLGGDFGETQYF.